These T cell receptor beta chains were read from a single sample in a study of Ad26.COV2.S vaccination and SARS-CoV-2 variants. Libraries were prepared by immunoSEQ multiplex PCR; TCRdb keeps only in-frame clonotypes and omits some of them. The sample yields 380,000 or so clones, about 87% seen once. The sequences come from peripheral blood, collected in a trial of Ad26.COV2.S vaccine versus placebo. Source of these receptors: a person aged 18-60 years who received the Ad26.COV2.S COVID-19 vaccine or a placebo. CDR3s include the opening cysteine and the closing phenylalanine or tryptophan. D genes are given only for firm matches. Some rows mark clone size as missing; the rest say once, few, many or name a class of expanded clone.

abundance: few; j_gene: TRBJ1-1; v_gene: TRBV7-3; d_gene: TRBD1; CDR3nt: TGTGCCAGCAGCTCGCAGGGGGCAGGTACTGAAGCTTTCTTT; CDR3aa: CASSSQGAGTEAFF
abundance: -; j_gene: TRBJ1-2; v_gene: TRBV19; d_gene: TRBD1; CDR3nt: TGTGCCAGTAGTCTACAGGGGGCTAACTATGGCTACACCTTC; CDR3aa: CASSLQGANYGYTF
abundance: -; j_gene: TRBJ1-6; v_gene: TRBV11-2; d_gene: -; CDR3nt: TGTGCCAGCGGTAGGGGAAATTCACCCCTCCACTTT; CDR3aa: CASGRGNSPLHF
abundance: -; j_gene: TRBJ2-1; v_gene: TRBV4-3; d_gene: -; CDR3nt: TGCGCCAGCAGCCAAGCCGGGACGGGGCAGTTCTTC; CDR3aa: CASSQAGTGQFF
abundance: once; j_gene: TRBJ1-5; v_gene: TRBV19; d_gene: TRBD1; CDR3nt: TGTGCCAGTAGTCCAAGGGGACAGTTCGGTCAGCCCCAGCATTTT; CDR3aa: CASSPRGQFGQPQHF
abundance: -; j_gene: TRBJ1-2; v_gene: TRBV19; d_gene: -; CDR3nt: TGTGCCAGTGGTCAGGGGTACGGCTACACCTTC; CDR3aa: CASGQGYGYTF
abundance: -; j_gene: TRBJ2-4; v_gene: TRBV6-6; d_gene: -; CDR3nt: TGTGCCAGCAGCGAAATGATGGGAGCCAAAAACATTCAGTACTTC; CDR3aa: CASSEMMGAKNIQYF
abundance: -; j_gene: TRBJ2-2; v_gene: TRBV19; d_gene: -; CDR3nt: TGTGCCAGCCAGTCGGCCATAGTGACCGGGGAGCTGTTTTTT; CDR3aa: CASQSAIVTGELFF
abundance: -; j_gene: TRBJ1-4; v_gene: TRBV5-4; d_gene: -; CDR3nt: TGTGCCAGCAGCTTGGGACAGCAGGCTGAAAAACTGTTTTTT; CDR3aa: CASSLGQQAEKLFF
abundance: once; j_gene: TRBJ1-2; v_gene: TRBV27; d_gene: -; CDR3nt: TGTGCCAGCAGCCCTGGACGTCAATCAGTCTATGGCTACACCTTC; CDR3aa: CASSPGRQSVYGYTF
abundance: -; j_gene: TRBJ1-4; v_gene: TRBV24-1; d_gene: TRBD1; CDR3nt: TGTGCCACCAGTGATCTCCGTCAGGGGGCACCTAATGAAAAACTGTTTTTT; CDR3aa: CATSDLRQGAPNEKLFF
abundance: -; j_gene: TRBJ1-1; v_gene: TRBV18; d_gene: TRBD1; CDR3nt: TGTGCCAGCTCACCAGCCGGGACAGGGGTTAACACTGAAGCTTTCTTT; CDR3aa: CASSPAGTGVNTEAFF
abundance: -; j_gene: TRBJ1-5; v_gene: TRBV27; d_gene: TRBD1; CDR3nt: TGTGCCAGCAGTCCCCCCGGACAGGGGAGCAATCAGCCCCAGCATTTT; CDR3aa: CASSPPGQGSNQPQHF
abundance: once; j_gene: TRBJ2-1; v_gene: TRBV6-2/TRBV6-3; d_gene: TRBD2; CDR3nt: TGTGCCAGCAGTTATAGCGGACTAGGGAACAATGAGCAGTTCTTC; CDR3aa: CASSYSGLGNNEQFF
abundance: -; j_gene: TRBJ2-5; v_gene: TRBV3-1/TRBV3-2; d_gene: TRBD1; CDR3nt: TGTGCCAGCAGTCATGACAGGGGTGAAGAGACCCAGTACTTC; CDR3aa: CASSHDRGEETQYF
abundance: -; j_gene: TRBJ2-3; v_gene: TRBV3-1/TRBV3-2; d_gene: TRBD2; CDR3nt: TGTGCCAGCAGCCGGGGACTACTAGCGGGAAACACAGATACGCAGTATTTT; CDR3aa: CASSRGLLAGNTDTQYF
abundance: -; j_gene: TRBJ1-6; v_gene: TRBV27; d_gene: -; CDR3nt: TGTGCCAGCAGTTTACGCCTAGAACAGGGCCTGAATTCACCCCTCCACTTT; CDR3aa: CASSLRLEQGLNSPLHF
abundance: -; j_gene: TRBJ2-5; v_gene: TRBV7-2; d_gene: TRBD1; CDR3nt: TGTGCCAGCAGATCGCCGTGGGCCAGGGGGCGAAGGGAGACCCAGTACTTC; CDR3aa: CASRSPWARGRRETQYF
abundance: -; j_gene: TRBJ1-2; v_gene: TRBV30; d_gene: -; CDR3nt: TGTGCCTGGAGTGTACGATCCCAGGGTGGCTACACCTTC; CDR3aa: CAWSVRSQGGYTF
abundance: -; j_gene: TRBJ1-3; v_gene: TRBV5-6; d_gene: TRBD1; CDR3nt: TGTGCCAGCAAGGACAGGGCTGGAAACACCATATATTTT; CDR3aa: CASKDRAGNTIYF
abundance: -; j_gene: TRBJ2-6; v_gene: TRBV4-1; d_gene: -; CDR3nt: TGCGCCAGCAGCCAAGATCTAGCGACTGGGGCCAACGTCCTGACTTTC; CDR3aa: CASSQDLATGANVLTF
abundance: once; j_gene: TRBJ1-3; v_gene: TRBV5-1; d_gene: -; CDR3nt: TGCGCCAGCAGCCCCCAGGATTACTCTGGAAACACCATATATTTT; CDR3aa: CASSPQDYSGNTIYF